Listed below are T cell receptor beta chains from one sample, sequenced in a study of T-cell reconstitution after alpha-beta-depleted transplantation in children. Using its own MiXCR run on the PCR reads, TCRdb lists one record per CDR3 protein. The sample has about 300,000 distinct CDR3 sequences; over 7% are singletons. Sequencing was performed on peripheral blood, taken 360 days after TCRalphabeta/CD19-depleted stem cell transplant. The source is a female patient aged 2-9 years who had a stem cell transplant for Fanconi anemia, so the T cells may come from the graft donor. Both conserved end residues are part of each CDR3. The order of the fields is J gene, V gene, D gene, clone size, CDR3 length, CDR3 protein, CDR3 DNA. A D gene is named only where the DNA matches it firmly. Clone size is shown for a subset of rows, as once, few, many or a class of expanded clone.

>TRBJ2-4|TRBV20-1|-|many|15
CSASREGAGYNIQYF
TGCAGTGCTAGTCGGGAAGGAGCGGGTTATAACATTCAGTACTTC
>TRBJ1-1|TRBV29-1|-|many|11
CSVLGNTEAFF
TGCAGCGTACTGGGGAACACTGAAGCTTTCTTT
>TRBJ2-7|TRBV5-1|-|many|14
CASSYRDNTYEQYF
TGCGCCAGCAGCTACCGGGACAACACCTACGAGCAGTACTTC
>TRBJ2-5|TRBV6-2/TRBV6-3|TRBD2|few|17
CASSPRTSGRAQETQYF
TGTGCCAGCAGTCCGCGGACTAGCGGGAGGGCCCAAGAGACCCAGTACTTC
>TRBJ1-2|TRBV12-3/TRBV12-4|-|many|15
CASRLTPTGAGGYTF
TGTGCCAGCAGGCTGACCCCAACGGGGGCAGGCGGCTACACCTTC
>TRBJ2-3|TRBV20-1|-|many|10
CSAPVDTQYF
TGCAGTGCTCCAGTCGATACGCAGTATTTT
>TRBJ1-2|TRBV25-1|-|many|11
CASSEADGYTF
TGTGCCAGCAGTGAAGCGGATGGCTACACCTTC
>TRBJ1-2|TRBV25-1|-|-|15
CASSEFGEVNYGYTF
TGTGCCAGCAGTGAATTCGGGGAAGTAAACTATGGCTACACCTTC
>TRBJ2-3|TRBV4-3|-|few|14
CASSQDTPTDTQYF
TGCGCCAGCAGCCAAGATACCCCCACAGATACGCAGTATTTT
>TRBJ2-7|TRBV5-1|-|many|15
CASSSLDSFTYEQYF
TGCGCCAGCAGCTCCCTAGACAGTTTTACCTACGAGCAGTACTTC
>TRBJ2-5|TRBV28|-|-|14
CASSPPGLQETQYF
TGTGCCAGCAGTCCCCCCGGCTTACAAGAGACCCAGTACTTC
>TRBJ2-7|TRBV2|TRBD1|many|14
CASSEGTGYHEQYF
TGTGCCAGCAGTGAGGGGACAGGGTATCACGAGCAGTACTTC
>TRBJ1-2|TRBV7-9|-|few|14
CASSLGGWNYGYTF
TGTGCCAGCAGCTTAGGTGGATGGAACTATGGCTACACCTTC
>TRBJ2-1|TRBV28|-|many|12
CASSFNPAEQFF
TGTGCCAGCAGTTTCAATCCGGCTGAGCAGTTCTTC
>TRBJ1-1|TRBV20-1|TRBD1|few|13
CSATGQKNTEAFF
TGCAGTGCTACGGGACAGAAGAACACTGAAGCTTTCTTT
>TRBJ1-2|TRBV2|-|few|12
CASSAQGYGYTF
TGTGCCAGCAGTGCCCAGGGTTATGGCTACACCTTC
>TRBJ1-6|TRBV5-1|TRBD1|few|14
CASSLDRGDSPLHF
TGCGCCAGCAGTTTGGACAGGGGGGATTCACCCCTCCACTTT
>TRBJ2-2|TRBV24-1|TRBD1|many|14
CATRGQDRTGELFF
TGTGCCACCAGAGGACAGGATAGGACCGGGGAGCTGTTTTTT
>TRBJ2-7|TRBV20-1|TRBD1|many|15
CSAPSDRGLSYEQYF
TGCAGTGCTCCGTCGGACAGGGGTCTTTCCTACGAGCAGTACTTC
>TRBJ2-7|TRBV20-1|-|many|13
CSEKGLGAYEQYF
TGCAGTGAGAAGGGCTTGGGGGCCTACGAGCAGTACTTC
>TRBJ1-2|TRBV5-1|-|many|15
CASSLAVSHPYGYTF
TGCGCCAGCAGCTTGGCCGTGAGCCATCCCTATGGCTACACCTTC
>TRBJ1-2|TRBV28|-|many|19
CASSPPLLRLGRTNYGYTF
TGTGCCAGCAGTCCCCCTCTATTACGTTTGGGCAGGACCAACTATGGCTACACCTTC
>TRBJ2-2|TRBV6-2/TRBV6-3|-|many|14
CASTALGPAGWAFF
TGTGCCAGCACCGCATTGGGACCCGCGGGGTGGGCGTTTTTT
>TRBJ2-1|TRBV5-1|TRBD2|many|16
CASSLRGLDSYNEQFF
TGCGCCAGCAGCTTGAGGGGACTAGACTCCTACAATGAGCAGTTCTTC
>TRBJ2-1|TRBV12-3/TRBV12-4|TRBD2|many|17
CASSLDGRGGFYNEQFF
TGTGCCAGCAGTTTAGACGGGCGGGGGGGGTTCTACAATGAGCAGTTCTTC
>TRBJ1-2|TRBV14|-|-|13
CASSHDRYYGYTF
TGTGCCAGCAGCCACGACAGATACTATGGCTACACCTTC
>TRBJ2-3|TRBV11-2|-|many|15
CASSLIGHSTDTQYF
TGTGCCAGCAGCTTGATCGGACATTCCACAGATACGCAGTATTTT
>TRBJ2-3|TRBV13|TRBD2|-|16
CASSPGLAEAVGTQYF
TGTGCCAGCAGCCCAGGACTAGCGGAAGCGGTGGGAACGCAGTATTTT
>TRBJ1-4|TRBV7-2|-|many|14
CASSPEGANEKLFF
TGTGCCAGCAGCCCAGAAGGTGCCAATGAAAAACTGTTTTTT
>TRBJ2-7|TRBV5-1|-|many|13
CASSFVGAYEQYF
TGCGCCAGCAGCTTTGTCGGGGCCTACGAGCAGTACTTC
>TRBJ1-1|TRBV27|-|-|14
CASSPQTMNTEAFF
TGTGCCAGCAGTCCACAGACCATGAACACTGAAGCTTTCTTT
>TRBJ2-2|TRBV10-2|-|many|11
CATFWIGELFF
TGCGCCACCTTCTGGATCGGGGAGCTGTTTTTT
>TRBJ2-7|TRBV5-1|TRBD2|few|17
CASSTGTSGGGPYEQYF
TGCGCCAGCAGCACTGGCACTAGCGGGGGAGGGCCCTACGAGCAGTACTTC
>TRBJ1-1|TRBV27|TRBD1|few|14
CASSLAGGVTEAFF
TGTGCCAGCAGTTTAGCAGGGGGGGTCACTGAAGCTTTCTTT
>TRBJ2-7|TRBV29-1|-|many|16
CSVEGGAGSLTYEQYF
TGCAGCGTTGAAGGTGGAGCTGGCTCTCTAACCTACGAGCAGTACTTC
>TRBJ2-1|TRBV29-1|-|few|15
CSVLPGGGILYEQFF
TGCAGCGTCCTGCCGGGGGGCGGGATCCTCTATGAGCAGTTCTTC